The subject of this entry is one T cell receptor (beta chain). Its antigen is currently unknown. The PCR used 60 Vbeta and 13 Jbeta primers. Per the authors' pipeline: It was a later analysis that counted approximately 81 million unique TCR beta chains, of which roughly 11 million were shared. Sequencing used immunoSEQ multiplex PCR; TCRdb keeps in-frame clones, though not all of them. That table is the source of V, J and clone size, and D and trimming were worked out from the DNA. The sample consists of about 220,000 clones, approximately 80% of them appearing once. This entry comes from a study of cytomegalovirus exposure and HLA in healthy donors. Study-level findings and limits: The authors later linked a missense DCLRE1C variant to TCR beta V- and J-gene trimming. Researchers catalogued approximately 170 TCR beta chains as cytomegalovirus-associated. Rarity marked most TCR sequences, yet some public TCRs occurred in many donors.

Per germline, CDR1 MNHEY and CDR2 SMNVEV (reference sequence). Trimming removed 2 bases from V and 2 bases from J, with 7 bases in between. The CDR3 covers 14 residues. The clonotype was recovered from a boy aged 2 to 10 in good health and CMV-seronegative. The V and J genes are TRBV27 and TRBJ1-5, with no clear D. Specimen: PBMCs. The CDR3 is CASSLGLGNQPQHF. The CDR3 nucleotides are TGTGCCAGCAGTTTAGGCCTCGGCAATCAGCCCCAGCATTTT.